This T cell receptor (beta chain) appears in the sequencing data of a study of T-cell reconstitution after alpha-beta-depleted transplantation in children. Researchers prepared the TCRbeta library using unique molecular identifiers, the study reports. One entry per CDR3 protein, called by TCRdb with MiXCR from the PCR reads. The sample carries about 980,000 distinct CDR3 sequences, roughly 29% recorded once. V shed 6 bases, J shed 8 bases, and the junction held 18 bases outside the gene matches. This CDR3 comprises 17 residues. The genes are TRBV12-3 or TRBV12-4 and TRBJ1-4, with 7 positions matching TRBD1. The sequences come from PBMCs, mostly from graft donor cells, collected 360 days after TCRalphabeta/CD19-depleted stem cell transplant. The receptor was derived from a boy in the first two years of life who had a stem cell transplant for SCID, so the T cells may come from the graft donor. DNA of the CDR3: TGTGCCAGCAGCTTTAACAGGGGCAGTGGATCTGGGGAAAAACTGTTTTTT. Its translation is CASSFNRGSGSGEKLFF.